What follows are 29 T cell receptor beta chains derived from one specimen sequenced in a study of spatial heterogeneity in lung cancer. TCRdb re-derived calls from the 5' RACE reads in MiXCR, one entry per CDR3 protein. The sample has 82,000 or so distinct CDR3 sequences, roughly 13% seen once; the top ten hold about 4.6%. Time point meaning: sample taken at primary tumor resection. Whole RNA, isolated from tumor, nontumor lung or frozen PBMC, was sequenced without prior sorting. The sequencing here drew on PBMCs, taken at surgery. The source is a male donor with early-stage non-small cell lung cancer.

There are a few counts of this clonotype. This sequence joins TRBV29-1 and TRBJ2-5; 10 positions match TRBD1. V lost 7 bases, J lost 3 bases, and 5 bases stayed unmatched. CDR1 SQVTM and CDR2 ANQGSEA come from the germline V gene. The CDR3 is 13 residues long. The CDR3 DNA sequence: TGCAGCGCCACGACAGGGGGCGAAGAGACCCAGTACTTC. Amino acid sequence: CSATTGGEETQYF.

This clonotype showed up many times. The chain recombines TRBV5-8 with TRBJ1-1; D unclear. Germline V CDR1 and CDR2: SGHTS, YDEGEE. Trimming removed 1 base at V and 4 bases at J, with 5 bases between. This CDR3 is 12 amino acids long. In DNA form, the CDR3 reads TGTGCCAGCAGCTTGTTGATCACTGAAGCTTTCTTT. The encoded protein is CASSLLITEAFF.

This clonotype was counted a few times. This CDR3 reads CSVLPGAGANVLTF. The DNA for the CDR3 is TGCAGCGTCCTACCGGGGGCTGGGGCCAACGTCCTGACTTTC. The chain links TRBV29-1 to TRBJ2-6, with D maybe TRBD2 (6 bases). The V end lost 6 bases, the J end lost 2 bases, and 11 bases lay between the germline ends. This CDR3 has 14 residues. Germline V lookup: CDR1 SQVTM, CDR2 ANQGSEA.

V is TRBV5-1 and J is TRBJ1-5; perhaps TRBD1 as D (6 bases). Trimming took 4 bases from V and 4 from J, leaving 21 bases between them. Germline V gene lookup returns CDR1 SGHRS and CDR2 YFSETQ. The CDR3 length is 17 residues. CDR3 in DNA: TGCGCCAGCAGCGTCACCGAGGGGGGGGCCAGGAATCAGCCCCAGCATTTT. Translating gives CASSVTEGGARNQPQHF.

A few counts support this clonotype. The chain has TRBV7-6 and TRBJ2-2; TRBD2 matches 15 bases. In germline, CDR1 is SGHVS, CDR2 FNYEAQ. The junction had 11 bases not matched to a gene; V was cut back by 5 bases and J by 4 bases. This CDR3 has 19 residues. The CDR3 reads CASSLSGTSGGRRTGELFF. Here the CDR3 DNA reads TGTGCCAGCAGCCTCTCCGGGACTAGCGGGGGGCGGCGCACCGGGGAGCTGTTTTTT.

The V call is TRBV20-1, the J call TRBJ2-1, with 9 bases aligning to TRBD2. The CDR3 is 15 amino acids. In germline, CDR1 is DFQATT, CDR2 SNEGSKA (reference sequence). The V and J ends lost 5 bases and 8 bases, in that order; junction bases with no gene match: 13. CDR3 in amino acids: CSAHTYSGSGDEQFF. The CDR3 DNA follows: TGCAGTGCTCACACTTATAGCGGGAGCGGGGATGAGCAGTTCTTC.

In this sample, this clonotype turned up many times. The CDR3: CSVGGRANYGYTF. The CDR3 DNA reads as TGCAGCGTTGGGGGCAGAGCTAACTATGGCTACACCTTC. This rearrangement joins TRBV29-1 to TRBJ1-2, with D perhaps TRBD1 (5 bases). CDR1 SQVTM and CDR2 ANQGSEA come from the germline V gene. V was trimmed by 4 bases and J by 0 bases, leaving 9 bases between them. The CDR3 consists of 13 residues.

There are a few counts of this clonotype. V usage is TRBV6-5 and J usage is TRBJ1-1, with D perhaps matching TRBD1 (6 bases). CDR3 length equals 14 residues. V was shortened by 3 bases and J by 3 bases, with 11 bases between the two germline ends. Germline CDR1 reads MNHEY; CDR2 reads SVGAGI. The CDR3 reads CASSYRTEDTEAFF. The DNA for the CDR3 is TGTGCCAGCAGTTATCGGACAGAGGACACTGAAGCTTTCTTT.

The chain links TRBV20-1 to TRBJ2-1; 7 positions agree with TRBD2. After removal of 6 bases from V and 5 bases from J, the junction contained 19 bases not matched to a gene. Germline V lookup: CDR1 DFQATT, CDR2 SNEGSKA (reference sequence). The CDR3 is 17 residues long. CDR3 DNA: TGCAGTGCCCTCCGAGGAAGCGGGGCAAGAATGGACAATGAGCAGTTCTTC. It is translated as CSALRGSGARMDNEQFF.

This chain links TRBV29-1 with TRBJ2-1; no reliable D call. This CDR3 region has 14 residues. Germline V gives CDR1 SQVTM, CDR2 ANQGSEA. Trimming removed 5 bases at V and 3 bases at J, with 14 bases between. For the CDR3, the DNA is TGCAGCGTTTTCCCCCTGACAAGCTACAATGAGCAGTTCTTC. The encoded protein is CSVFPLTSYNEQFF.

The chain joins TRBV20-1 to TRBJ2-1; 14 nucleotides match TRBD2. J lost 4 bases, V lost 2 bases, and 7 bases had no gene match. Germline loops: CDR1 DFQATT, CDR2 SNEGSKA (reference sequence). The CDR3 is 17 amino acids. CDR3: CSARTSRLAGGYNEQFF. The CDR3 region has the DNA TGCAGTGCTAGAACTTCCCGACTAGCGGGGGGGTACAATGAGCAGTTCTTC.

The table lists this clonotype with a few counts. DNA for the CDR3: TGCGCCAGCAGCTTGGGGACTAGCGGGTTCACCTACGAGCAGTACTTC. Translated, it gives CASSLGTSGFTYEQYF. The rearrangement links TRBV5-1 to TRBJ2-7, with 11 positions matching TRBD2. Germline lookup yields CDR1 SGHRS and CDR2 YFSETQ. Trimming cost V 0 bases and J 2 bases; bases outside gene matches: 4. The CDR3 contains 16 residues.

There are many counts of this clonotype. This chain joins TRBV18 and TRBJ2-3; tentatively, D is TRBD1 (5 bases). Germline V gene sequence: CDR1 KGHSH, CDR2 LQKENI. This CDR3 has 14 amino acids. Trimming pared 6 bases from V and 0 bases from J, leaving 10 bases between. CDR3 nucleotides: TGTGCCAGCTCGAGACAGACTAGCACAGATACGCAGTATTTT. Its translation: CASSRQTSTDTQYF. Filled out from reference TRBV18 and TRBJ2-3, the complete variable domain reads NAGVMQNPRHLVRRRGQEARLRCSPMKGHSHVYWYRQLPEEGLKFMVYLQKENIIDESGMPKERFSAEFPKEGPSILRIQQVVRGDSAAYFCASSRQTSTDTQYFGPGTRLTVL.

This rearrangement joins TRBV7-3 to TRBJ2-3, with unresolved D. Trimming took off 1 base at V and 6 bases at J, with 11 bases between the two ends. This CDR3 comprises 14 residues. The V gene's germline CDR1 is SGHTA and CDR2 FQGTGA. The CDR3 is CASSLSQVSDTQYF. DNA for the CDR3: TGTGCCAGCAGCTTAAGCCAGGTTTCTGATACGCAGTATTTT. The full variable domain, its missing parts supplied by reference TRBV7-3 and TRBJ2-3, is GAGVSQTPSNKVTEKGKYVELRCDPISGHTALYWYRQSLGQGPEFLIYFQGTGAADDSGLPNDRFFAVRPEGSVSTLKIQRTERGDSAVYLCASSLSQVSDTQYFGPGTRLTVL.

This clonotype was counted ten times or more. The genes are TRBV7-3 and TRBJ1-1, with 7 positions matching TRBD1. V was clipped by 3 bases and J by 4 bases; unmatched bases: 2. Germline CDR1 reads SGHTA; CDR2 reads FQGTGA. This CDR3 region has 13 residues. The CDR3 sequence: CASSLGQLTEAFF. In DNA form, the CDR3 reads TGTGCCAGCAGCTTGGGACAGCTCACTGAAGCTTTCTTT.

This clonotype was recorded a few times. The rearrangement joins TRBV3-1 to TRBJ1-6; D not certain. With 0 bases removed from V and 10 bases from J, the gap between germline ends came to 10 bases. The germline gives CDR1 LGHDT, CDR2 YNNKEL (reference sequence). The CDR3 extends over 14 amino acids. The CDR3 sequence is CASSQDAAASPLHF. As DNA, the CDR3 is TGTGCCAGCAGCCAAGACGCGGCAGCCTCACCCCTCCACTTT. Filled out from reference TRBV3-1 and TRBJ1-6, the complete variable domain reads DTAVSQTPKYLVTQMGNDKSIKCEQNLGHDTMYWYKQDSKKFLKIMFSYNNKELIINETVPNRFSPKSPDKAHLNLHINSLELGDSAVYFCASSQDAAASPLHFGNGTRLTVT.

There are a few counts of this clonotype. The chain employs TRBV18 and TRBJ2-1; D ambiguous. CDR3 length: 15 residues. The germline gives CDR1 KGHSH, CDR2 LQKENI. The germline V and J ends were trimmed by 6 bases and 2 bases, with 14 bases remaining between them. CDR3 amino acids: CASSRPKQPYNEQFF. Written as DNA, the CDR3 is TGTGCCAGCTCCCGCCCGAAGCAGCCCTACAATGAGCAGTTCTTC.

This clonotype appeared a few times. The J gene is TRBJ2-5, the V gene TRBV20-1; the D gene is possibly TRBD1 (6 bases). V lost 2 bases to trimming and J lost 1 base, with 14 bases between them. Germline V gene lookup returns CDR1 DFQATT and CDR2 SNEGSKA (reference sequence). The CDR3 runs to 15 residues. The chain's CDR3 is CSARPPTGLQETQYF. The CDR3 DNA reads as TGCAGTGCTAGACCTCCGACAGGCCTCCAAGAGACCCAGTACTTC.

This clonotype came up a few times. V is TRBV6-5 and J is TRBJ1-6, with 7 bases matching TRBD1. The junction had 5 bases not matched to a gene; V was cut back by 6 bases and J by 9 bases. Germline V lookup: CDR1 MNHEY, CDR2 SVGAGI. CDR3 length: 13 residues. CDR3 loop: CASRTGFVSPLHF. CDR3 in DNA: TGTGCCAGCAGGACAGGGTTTGTTTCACCCCTCCACTTT.

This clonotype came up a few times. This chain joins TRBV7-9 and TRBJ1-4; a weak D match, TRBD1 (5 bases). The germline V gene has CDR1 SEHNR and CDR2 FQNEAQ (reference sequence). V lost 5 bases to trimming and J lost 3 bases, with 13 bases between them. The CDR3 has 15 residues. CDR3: CASSPLGTSNEKLFF. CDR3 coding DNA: TGTGCCAGCAGCCCCCTGGGGACCTCTAATGAAAAACTGTTTTTT. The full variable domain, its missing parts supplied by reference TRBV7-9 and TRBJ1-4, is DTGVSQNPRHKITKRGQNVTFRCDPISEHNRLYWYRQTLGQGPEFLTYFQNEAQLEKSRLLSDRFSAERPKGSFSTLEIQRTEQGDSAMYLCASSPLGTSNEKLFFGSGTQLSVL.

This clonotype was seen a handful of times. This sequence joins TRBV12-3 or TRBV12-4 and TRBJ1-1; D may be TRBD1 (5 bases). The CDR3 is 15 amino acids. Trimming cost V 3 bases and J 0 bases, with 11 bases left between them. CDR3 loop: CASSFRTSMNTEAFF. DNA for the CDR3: TGTGCCAGCAGTTTCCGGACAAGTATGAACACTGAAGCTTTCTTT.

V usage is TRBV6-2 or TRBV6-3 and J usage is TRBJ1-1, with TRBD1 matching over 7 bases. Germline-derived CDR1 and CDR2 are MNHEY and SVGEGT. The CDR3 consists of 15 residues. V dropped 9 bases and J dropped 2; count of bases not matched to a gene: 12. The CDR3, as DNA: TGTGCCAGTAGCCTGAACAGGGGACTAAACACTGAAGCTTTCTTT. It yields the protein CASSLNRGLNTEAFF.

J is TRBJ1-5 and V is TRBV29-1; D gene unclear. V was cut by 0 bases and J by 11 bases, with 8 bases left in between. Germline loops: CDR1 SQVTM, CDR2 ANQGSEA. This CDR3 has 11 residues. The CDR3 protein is CSVEDRKAQHF. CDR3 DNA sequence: TGCAGCGTTGAAGATCGGAAGGCCCAGCATTTT.

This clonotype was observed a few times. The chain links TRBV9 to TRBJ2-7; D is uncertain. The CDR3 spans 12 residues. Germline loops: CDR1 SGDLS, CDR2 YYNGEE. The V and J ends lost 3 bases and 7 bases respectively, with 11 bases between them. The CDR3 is CASSGRYEEQYF. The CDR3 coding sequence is TGTGCCAGCAGCGGCCGTTATGAGGAGCAGTACTTC.

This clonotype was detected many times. The CDR3 region has the DNA TGCGCCAGCAGCTTAACGAAAGGCCTTAGCTCCTACGAGCAGTACTTC. It specifies CASSLTKGLSSYEQYF. The rearrangement joins TRBV5-1 to TRBJ2-7; unclear D gene. Per the germline V gene, CDR1 is SGHRS and CDR2 is YFSETQ. The CDR3 totals 16 residues. The ends were cut back, 2 bases at V and 0 bases at J, with 15 bases in the middle.

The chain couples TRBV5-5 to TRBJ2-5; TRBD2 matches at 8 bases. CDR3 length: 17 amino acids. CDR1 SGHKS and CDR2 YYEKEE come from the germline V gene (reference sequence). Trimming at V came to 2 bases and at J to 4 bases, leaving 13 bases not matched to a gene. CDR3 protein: CASSLSTGGLVGETQYF. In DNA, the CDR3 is TGTGCCAGCAGCTTATCTACGGGGGGGTTAGTTGGAGAGACCCAGTACTTC.

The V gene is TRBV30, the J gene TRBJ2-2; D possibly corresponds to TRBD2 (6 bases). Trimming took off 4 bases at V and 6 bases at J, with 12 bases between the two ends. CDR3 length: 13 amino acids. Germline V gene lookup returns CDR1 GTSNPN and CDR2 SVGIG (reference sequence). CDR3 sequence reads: CAWTLQRAGELFF. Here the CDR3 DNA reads TGTGCCTGGACCCTACAGCGGGCCGGGGAGCTGTTTTTT.

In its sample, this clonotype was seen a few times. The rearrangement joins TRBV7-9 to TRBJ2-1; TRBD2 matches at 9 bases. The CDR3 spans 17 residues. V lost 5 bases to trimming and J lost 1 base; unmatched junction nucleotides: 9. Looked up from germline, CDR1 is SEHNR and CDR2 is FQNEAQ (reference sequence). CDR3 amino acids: CASSRGGRAVSYNEQFF. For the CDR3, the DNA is TGTGCCAGCAGCCGGGGCGGGAGGGCCGTTTCCTACAATGAGCAGTTCTTC.

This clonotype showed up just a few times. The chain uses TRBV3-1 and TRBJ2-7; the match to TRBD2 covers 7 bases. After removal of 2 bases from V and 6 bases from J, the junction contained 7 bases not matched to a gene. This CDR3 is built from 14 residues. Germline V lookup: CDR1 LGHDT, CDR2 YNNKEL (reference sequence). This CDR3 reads CASSQRQSGGEQYF. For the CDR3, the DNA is TGTGCCAGCAGCCAAAGGCAATCGGGAGGCGAGCAGTACTTC.